The 19 T cell receptor beta chains listed next were all sequenced from one sample in a study of T cell clonality in common variable immunodeficiency. Profiling relied on immunoSEQ multiplex PCR, and the TCRdb table lists in-frame clones only, not all of them. The profile covers 50,000 to 60,000 clones, none occurring a single time. The specimen was peripheral blood mononuclear cells. All receptors derive from a person aged 18 to 69 in good health.

This clone has a handful of counts. Read data end 3 residues before the CDR3 end; the end is taken from the germline J gene. This chain links TRBV7-2 with TRBJ1-2; D is unresolved. Germline-derived CDR1 and CDR2 are SGHTA and FQGNSA. The CDR3 runs to 14 residues. The CDR3 bases that were read are TGTGCCAGCAGCTCATATTTGAGCTCCTACGAC. It yields the protein CASSSYLSSYD. The full-length CDR3 reads as CASSSYLSSYDYTF.

This clone was seen many times. The observed sequence ends 3 residues before the CDR3 terminus, with the missing tail filled in from the germline J gene. The chain carries TRBV20-1 and TRBJ1-4; 9 nucleotides match TRBD1. Germline assignment: CDR1 DFQATT and CDR2 SNEGSKA (reference sequence). The CDR3 length is 14 residues. With V trimmed by 3 bases and J by 7 bases, 6 bases remained unmatched. The CDR3 DNA, read in part, is TGCAGTGCTAGCGACCGACAGGGGGGTGAAAAA. Its translation: CSASDRQGGEK. The entire CDR3 sequence reads CSASDRQGGEKLFF.

This clone was counted many times. The read stops 3 residues short of the end of the CDR3; the missing end is completed from the germline J gene. The chain recombines TRBV5-1 with TRBJ2-7; no firm D call. Germline-derived CDR1 and CDR2 are SGHRS and YFSETQ. This CDR3 has 12 residues. The V gene lost 5 bases and the J gene lost 0 bases, with 6 bases spanning the gap. The CDR3 loop is CASSYSSYEQYF. CDR3 DNA, as far as it was read: TGCGCCAGCAGTTACAGCTCCTACGAG.

This clone occurred many times. The sequenced fragment ends 3 residues before the CDR3 boundary, so the rest is inferred from the germline J gene. The chain links TRBV20-1 to TRBJ2-5, with D possibly TRBD1 on 5 matching bases. The CDR3 is 13 residues long. V lost 5 bases and J lost 6, with 16 bases in between. From germline, CDR1 is DFQATT and CDR2 SNEGSKA (reference sequence). Partial CDR3 DNA: TGCAGTGCTTACAGGCCGCGTCAGCAGACC. Residues: CSAYRPRQQT. In full, the CDR3 is CSAYRPRQQTQYF.

This clone was found many times. The read terminates 3 residues before the CDR3 end, so the remaining end is supplied by the germline J gene. The chain employs TRBV19 and TRBJ2-3, with D unclear. Germline V gives CDR1 LNHDA, CDR2 SQIVND (reference sequence). V was clipped by 3 bases and J by 0 bases, with 7 bases between them. The CDR3 has 14 amino acids. The chain's CDR3 is CASSISGSTDTQYF. The CDR3 bases that were read are TGTGCCAGTAGTATTTCCGGGAGCACAGATACG.

A few counts support this clone. The read terminates 3 residues ahead of where the CDR3 ends, so the germline J gene completes it. The rearrangement links TRBV20-1 to TRBJ2-1, with TRBD2 matching over 9 bases. Germline values: CDR1 DFQATT, CDR2 SNEGSKA (reference sequence). V was pared by 0 bases and J by 8 bases, with 11 bases of the junction left unmatched. The CDR3 extends over 16 amino acids. This CDR3 is CSAREGGRARVYEQFF. The covered CDR3 bases are TGCAGTGCTAGAGAGGGCGGGAGGGCCCGCGTTTATGAG.

This clone occurred a few times. Sequencing ends 3 residues short of the CDR3 end; the germline J gene provides the rest. The V gene is TRBV29-1, the J gene TRBJ2-5, with D perhaps matching TRBD1 (5 bases). With 7 bases removed from V and 1 base from J, the gap between germline ends came to 13 bases. The V gene's germline CDR1 is SQVTM and CDR2 ANQGSEA. This CDR3 region has 13 residues. The sequenced part of the CDR3 DNA is TGCAGCGCCACGTTAGGGGCCCAAGAGACC. As protein: CSATLGAQET. The whole CDR3 is CSATLGAQETQYF.

This clone occurred a few times. The read stops 3 residues short of the end of the CDR3; the missing end is completed from the germline J gene. The chain combines TRBV19 with TRBJ1-1; D perhaps matches TRBD1 (5 bases). V gave up 6 bases and J gave up 1 base, with 9 bases separating them. Germline CDR1 reads LNHDA; CDR2 reads SQIVND (reference sequence). There are 13 residues in the CDR3. The CDR3 is CASSGQTNTEAFF. The CDR3 DNA, read in part, is TGTGCCAGTAGCGGACAAACGAACACTGAA. Together with reference TRBV19 and TRBJ1-1, the CDR3 gives the full variable domain: DGGITQSPKYLFRKEGQNVTLSCEQNLNHDAMYWYRQDPGQGLRLIYYSQIVNDFQKGDIAEGYSVSREKKESFPLTVTSAQKNPTAFYLCASSGQTNTEAFFGQGTRLTVV.

At least ten counts were recorded for this clone. Read data end 3 residues before the CDR3 end; the end is taken from the germline J gene. The chain couples TRBV13 to TRBJ2-2; no firm D call. The CDR3 is 12 residues long. The V and J ends lost 5 bases and 7 bases respectively, with 8 bases between them. CDR1 and CDR2 from the germline V gene are PRHDT and FYEKMQ (reference sequence). This CDR3 reads CASSATHGELFF. The sequenced CDR3 bases are TGTGCCAGCAGCGCAACACACGGGGAG.

There are many counts of this clone. The read ends 3 residues before the CDR3 terminus; that terminus is restored from the germline J gene. This chain connects TRBV20-1 to TRBJ1-1; D gene ambiguous. This CDR3 is built from 15 residues. Germline assignment: CDR1 DFQATT and CDR2 SNEGSKA (reference sequence). The V and J ends lost 5 bases and 3 bases respectively, with 19 bases between them. The part of the CDR3 DNA that was read is TGCAGTGCTCACCATCCGACCCGGGGATACACTGAA. Translated, it gives CSAHHPTRGYTE. The whole CDR3 region reads CSAHHPTRGYTEAFF.

This clone was detected ten times or more. The sequence runs out 3 residues before the end of the CDR3; the remainder is reconstructed from the germline J gene. The chain couples TRBV20-1 to TRBJ2-4; TRBD1 aligns across 8 bases. Per germline, CDR1 DFQATT and CDR2 SNEGSKA (reference sequence). The CDR3 has 14 amino acids. The CDR3 DNA, read in part, is TGCAGTGGAAAACCAGGGGGCCCGCGATCGTTT. Translating it yields CSGKPGGPRSF. The CDR3 in its entirety is CSGKPGGPRSFQYF.

The sample holds many counts of this clone. The sequenced fragment ends 3 residues before the CDR3 boundary, so the rest is inferred from the germline J gene. The V gene is TRBV19, the J gene TRBJ1-2, with a possible D match to TRBD1 (6 bases). The CDR3 is made up of 13 amino acids. The germline V gene has CDR1 LNHDA and CDR2 SQIVND (reference sequence). The V gene lost 10 bases and the J gene lost 4 bases, with 16 bases spanning the gap. CDR3 sequence: CAIGGQGTYGYTF. Partial CDR3 DNA: TGTGCCATCGGAGGGCAGGGGACCTATGGC.

This clone was seen many times. CDR3 amino acids: CASSATWGGETQYF. Incomplete CDR3 DNA: TGTGCCAGTAGTGCCACCTGGGGCGGCGAGACC. The gene calls are TRBV19 and TRBJ2-5, with D possibly TRBD1 on 5 matching bases. The read is 3 residues too short to cover the CDR3 end, so that end is filled in from the germline J gene. V was cut by 5 bases and J by 5 bases, with 15 bases left in between. This CDR3 has 14 residues. Per the germline V gene, CDR1 is LNHDA and CDR2 is SQIVND (reference sequence).

This clone was seen at least ten times. The read halts 3 residues ahead of the CDR3 end, with the missing end drawn from the germline J gene. J is TRBJ2-7 and V is TRBV30; D gene ambiguous. CDR3 length: 11 amino acids. Trimming removed 0 bases at V and 4 bases at J, with 4 bases between. Germline V gives CDR1 GTSNPN, CDR2 SVGIG (reference sequence). The CDR3: CAWSVRYEQYF. CDR3 DNA, as far as it was read: TGTGCCTGGAGTGTCAGATACGAG.

There are many counts of this clone. The sequence runs out 3 residues before the end of the CDR3; the remainder is reconstructed from the germline J gene. The gene calls are TRBV7-6 and TRBJ2-7, with 7 bases matching TRBD2. The CDR3 sequence is 14 residues long. Germline CDR1 and CDR2: SGHVS and FNYEAQ. The junction had 9 bases not matched to a gene; V was cut back by 5 bases and J by 5 bases. CDR3 region: CASSPVGGGHEQYF. The covered CDR3 bases are TGTGCCAGCAGCCCCGTGGGGGGGGGTCACGAG.

Comment on this clone: Sequencing ends 3 residues short of the CDR3 end; the germline J gene provides the rest. The chain carries TRBV5-6 and TRBJ1-6; D is undetermined. The CDR3 runs to 14 residues. Germline CDR1 is SGHDT and CDR2 is YYEEEE. V was cut by 3 bases and J by 10 bases, with 14 bases left in between. The CDR3 spells CASSSDDYGSPLHF. Partial CDR3 DNA: TGTGCCAGCAGCTCCGATGACTACGGGTCACCC.

This clone was seen at least ten times. CDR3 amino acids: CASSSQRDYSYEQYF. The part of the CDR3 DNA that was read is TGTGCCAGCAGCTCCCAGCGGGACTACTCCTACGAG. The chain uses TRBV5-6 and TRBJ2-7, with TRBD2 matching over 7 bases. The read terminates 3 residues before the CDR3 end, so the remaining end is supplied by the germline J gene. The V gene's germline CDR1 is SGHDT and CDR2 YYEEEE. J gave up 0 bases and V 3 bases, and 6 bases lay outside the gene matches. This CDR3 is 15 amino acids long.

In this sample, this clone turned up many times. The read falls 3 residues short of the CDR3 end, and the missing part is taken from the germline J gene. The chain links TRBV2 to TRBJ1-1, with D tentatively TRBD1 (6 bases). The CDR3 consists of 13 residues. V was trimmed by 6 bases and J by 1 base, leaving 9 bases between them. Germline V gene lookup returns CDR1 SNHLY and CDR2 FYNNEI. The DNA read from the CDR3 is TGTGCCAGCAGGGAGACAGGGAACACTGAA. As protein: CASRETGNTE. The whole CDR3 sequence reads CASRETGNTEAFF.

Ten or more counts support this clone. The CDR3 goes on 3 residues after the read ends, and that part is filled in from the germline J gene. The rearrangement links TRBV5-4 to TRBJ2-7, with TRBD2 matching over 11 bases. V lost 3 bases, J lost 5 bases, and 7 bases stayed unmatched. CDR3 length: 15 amino acids. Germline V lookup: CDR1 SGHNT, CDR2 YYREEE (reference sequence). CDR3 bases read: TGTGCCAGCAGCTCAACTAGCGGGAGTTTGGACGAG. It specifies CASSSTSGSLDE. The full CDR3 protein is CASSSTSGSLDEQYF.